The 10 T cell receptor beta chains reported below all come from one sample, sequenced in a study of T cells in localized non-small cell lung cancer. Some clones are missing from TCRdb's copy, which holds only in-frame ones; the method was immunoSEQ multiplex PCR. This sample has about 26,000 clones, with about 85% found just once. The specimen was peripheral blood, collected before any cancer treatment. The origin of the receptors is a man aged 40-75 years with stage III squamous cell lung carcinoma.

This chain uses TRBV19 with TRBJ2-2; D gene ambiguous. There are 15 residues in the CDR3. Per the germline V gene, CDR1 is LNHDA and CDR2 is SQIVND (reference sequence). V lost 5 bases and J lost 1, with 11 bases in between. This chain's CDR3 is CASSLRQLNTGELFF. CDR3 in DNA: TGTGCCAGTAGTTTGAGGCAGTTGAACACCGGGGAGCTGTTTTTT.

This chain uses TRBV6-1 with TRBJ2-4, with TRBD1 matching 9 bases. In germline, CDR1 is MNHNS, CDR2 SASEGT. The CDR3 length is 15 residues. J lost 7 bases, V lost 3 bases, and 7 bases had no gene match. Written as DNA, the CDR3 is TGTGCCAGCAGTGACTGGGACAGGGTCATGAACATTCAGTACTTC. This gives the protein CASSDWDRVMNIQYF.

The CDR3 bases are TGTGCCAGCAGGGGCCTGGGGGTCGGTGAGACCCAGTACTTC. This codes for CASRGLGVGETQYF. This chain uses TRBV5-6 with TRBJ2-5; D is perhaps TRBD1 or TRBD2 (5 bases each). V lost 5 bases to trimming and J lost 5 bases, with 16 bases between them. CDR3 length: 14 amino acids. The germline CDR1 and CDR2 sequences are SGHDT and YYEEEE.

In this sample, this clone turned up once. In the same sample, other DNA sequences code for this CDR3. The chain couples TRBV7-9 to TRBJ1-6; D not certain. Germline CDR1 reads SEHNR; CDR2 reads FQNEAQ (reference sequence). Trimming took 1 base from V and 5 from J, leaving 0 bases between them. The CDR3 consists of 12 residues. This CDR3 is CASSLDNSPLHF. CDR3 nucleotides: TGTGCCAGCAGCTTAGATAATTCACCCCTCCACTTT.

The chain couples TRBV2 to TRBJ1-3; D gene uncertain. This CDR3 spans 12 amino acids. CDR1 is SNHLY, CDR2 FYNNEI, per germline. V was trimmed by 10 bases and J by 1 base, leaving 8 bases between them. The CDR3 nucleotides read TGTGCCATGGCCCGGTCTGGAAACACCATATATTTT. It yields the protein CAMARSGNTIYF.

This clone was seen a handful of times. The chain couples TRBV7-9 to TRBJ2-5, with D hard to call. V lost 0 bases and J 2 bases, leaving 10 bases between the germline ends. CDR1 and CDR2 (germline): SEHNR, FQNEAQ (reference sequence). The CDR3 sequence is 15 residues long. The CDR3 coding sequence is TGTGCCAGCAGCTTAGCGTCCAGGCTACAAGAGACCCAGTACTTC. This sequence encodes CASSLASRLQETQYF. Full variable domain (missing parts from reference TRBV7-9 and TRBJ2-5): DTGVSQNPRHKITKRGQNVTFRCDPISEHNRLYWYRQTLGQGPEFLTYFQNEAQLEKSRLLSDRFSAERPKGSFSTLEIQRTEQGDSAMYLCASSLASRLQETQYFGPGTRLLVL.

This clone was seen just once. The CDR3 here is CASSPPTLQETQYF. The DNA for the CDR3 is TGTGCCAGCTCACCACCGACACTGCAAGAGACCCAGTACTTC. This chain connects TRBV18 to TRBJ2-5, with no clear D. Germline assignment: CDR1 KGHSH and CDR2 LQKENI. Trimming cost V 0 bases and J 2 bases, with 7 bases left between them. CDR3 size: 14 residues.

The chain is built from TRBV19 and TRBJ2-1; D gene uncertain. Germline V CDR1 and CDR2: LNHDA, SQIVND (reference sequence). V was shortened by 7 bases and J by 0 bases, with 4 bases between the two germline ends. The CDR3 contains 12 residues. The CDR3 coding sequence is TGTGCCAGTACCGACTCCTACAATGAGCAGTTCTTC. It is translated as CASTDSYNEQFF.

V is TRBV29-1 and J is TRBJ2-6, with D uncertain. The germline CDR1 and CDR2 sequences are SQVTM and ANQGSEA. This CDR3 is built from 14 residues. CDR3 sequence: CGTPSPTGANVLTF. As DNA, the CDR3 is TGCGGCACACCCTCACCGACTGGGGCCAACGTCCTGACTTTC.

V is TRBV7-3 and J is TRBJ2-2; 7 bases align to TRBD2. With 5 bases clipped from V and 4 bases from J, the junction kept 22 bases outside the gene matches. The CDR3 is 20 amino acids. CDR1 is SGHTA, CDR2 FQGTGA, per germline. The CDR3 coding sequence is TGTGCCAGCAGCAGAAAGGACCGGCGGGGGTCAAGGGGAACCACCGGGGAGCTGTTTTTT. Translated, it gives CASSRKDRRGSRGTTGELFF.